This T cell receptor beta chain comes out of a study of T cell responses to AZD1222 COVID-19 vaccine. Study-wide background: Combined were second doses at about 4 or about 12 weeks.

Study outcomes and limitations: Donors skewed white British and female; clonal diversity was possibly underestimated. Spike-specific TCR breadth and depth were elevated following two AZD1222 doses.

Clones were read by immunoSEQ multiplex PCR, and TCRdb kept only the in-frame ones, dropping some. The table lists 100,000 to 150,000 clones, 70% to 90% of them singletons. The germline V gene has CDR1 ENHRY and CDR2 SYGVKD. V lost 10 bases, J lost 8 bases, and 16 bases stayed unmatched. The CDR3 contains 14 residues. As for this clone: The antigen is unknown.

The clonotype was recovered from an adult in good health. This material consisted of peripheral blood, taken on day 0 of AZD1222 vaccination. This chain uses TRBV10-3 with TRBJ1-2; 7 nucleotides line up with TRBD1. This CDR3 is CATIGTADTYGYTF. CDR3 DNA: TGTGCCACCATTGGGACAGCCGACACATACGGCTACACCTTC.